The 8 T cell receptor beta chains given below trace back to one sample, sequenced in a study of CD8 T cells in Susac syndrome. RNA amounts of about 0.45 to 1 ug underwent reverse transcription with random hexamers. One entry per CDR3 protein, called by TCRdb with MiXCR from the immunoSEQ multiplex PCR reads. The sample gives some 450,000 distinct CDR3 sequences, 85% of which show up once; about 0.12% is in the top ten. Specimen: CD8+ T cells from PBMCs. These receptors originate from a human donor with multiple sclerosis.

The chain carries TRBV7-6 and TRBJ2-7; maybe TRBD2 (6 bases). Between the trimmed V and J ends, which lost 3 bases and 0 bases, there was a span of 15 bases. The CDR3 is 16 amino acids. Per germline, CDR1 SGHVS and CDR2 FNYEAQ. The CDR3 region is CASSLGGGGDSYEQYF. The CDR3 DNA is TGTGCCAGCAGCTTGGGAGGAGGAGGGGACTCCTACGAGCAGTACTTC. Drawing the rest from reference TRBV7-6 and TRBJ2-7, the complete variable domain is GAGVSQSPRYKVTKRGQDVALRCDPISGHVSLYWYRQALGQGPEFLTYFNYEAQQDKSGLPNDRFSAERPEGSISTLTIQRTEQRDSAMYRCASSLGGGGDSYEQYFGPGTRLTVT.

The chain links TRBV20-1 to TRBJ1-2, with 9 bases fitting TRBD1. CDR3 size: 15 residues. V dropped 3 bases and J dropped 3; count of bases not matched to a gene: 8. Germline values: CDR1 DFQATT, CDR2 SNEGSKA (reference sequence). Written as DNA, the CDR3 is TGCAGTGCTAGGTCCCCCTGGGACAGGGACTATGGCTACACCTTC. Translated, it gives CSARSPWDRDYGYTF.

V usage is TRBV6-5 and J usage is TRBJ1-2; 9 nucleotides line up with TRBD1. The germline CDR1 and CDR2 sequences are MNHEY and SVGAGI. V was clipped by 6 bases and J by 6 bases; unmatched bases: 5. This CDR3 is built from 13 residues. The CDR3 region is CASRKQGAHGYTF. CDR3 DNA sequence: TGTGCCAGCAGGAAACAGGGGGCGCATGGCTACACCTTC.

This rearrangement joins TRBV11-2 to TRBJ1-3; maybe TRBD1 (5 bases). Per the germline V gene, CDR1 is SGHAT and CDR2 is FQNNGV. The germline V and J ends were trimmed by 1 base and 2 bases, with 12 bases remaining between them. The CDR3 runs to 16 residues. The CDR3 region is CASSLARGAPGNTIYF. The CDR3 coding sequence is TGTGCCAGCAGCTTAGCTAGGGGAGCTCCTGGAAACACCATATATTTT.

This clonotype was seen just once. The chain uses TRBV6-6 and TRBJ1-2; weak D call: TRBD1 (5 bases). The CDR3 sequence is 11 residues long. V lost 7 bases and J lost 10, with 13 bases in between. The V gene's germline CDR1 is MNHNY and CDR2 SVGAGI (reference sequence). CDR3 loop: CASNQGGVYTF. The CDR3 nucleotides are TGTGCCAGCAACCAGGGAGGGGTCTACACCTTC.

J is TRBJ1-5 and V is TRBV4-1; D possibly corresponds to TRBD1 (5 bases). The CDR3 runs 13 residues. Germline CDR1 reads MGHRA; CDR2 reads YSYEKL. The germline V and J ends were trimmed by 3 bases and 5 bases, with 8 bases remaining between them. In nucleotides, the CDR3 is TGCGCCAGCAGCCACTTAGGGGATCAGCCCCAGCATTTT. This sequence encodes CASSHLGDQPQHF.

The CDR3 loop is CASSPLDSLVAKNIQYF. The DNA for the CDR3 is TGTGCCAGCAGCCCCCTGGACAGCCTCGTAGCCAAAAACATTCAGTACTTC. The V gene is TRBV7-8, the J gene TRBJ2-4; possible D gene TRBD1, 6 bases. Germline CDR1 and CDR2: SGHVS and FQNEAQ. Trimming removed 5 bases at V and 0 bases at J, with 17 bases between. The CDR3 covers 17 residues.

This clonotype was counted between two and nine times. CDR3 amino acids: CASSLVGAAYEQYF. The DNA of the CDR3 is TGCGCCAGCAGCTTGGTTGGGGCAGCCTACGAGCAGTACTTC. The V call is TRBV5-1, the J call TRBJ2-7; weak D call: TRBD1 (5 bases). The V end was cut by 0 bases, the J end by 2 bases, with 9 bases between. From germline, CDR1 is SGHRS and CDR2 YFSETQ. This CDR3 comprises 14 residues. The whole variable domain, filled in from reference TRBV5-1 and TRBJ2-7, reads KAGVTQTPRYLIKTRGQQVTLSCSPISGHRSVSWYQQTPGQGLQFLFEYFSETQRNKGNFPGRFSGRQFSNSRSEMNVSTLELGDSALYLCASSLVGAAYEQYFGPGTRLTVT.